Listed below are T cell receptor beta chains from one sample, sequenced in a study of cytomegalovirus exposure and HLA in healthy donors. TCRdb's table, derived via immunoSEQ multiplex PCR, lists solely in-frame clones and lacks some. Counted here are just over 60,000 clones, 87% occurring once; the ten biggest clones make up roughly 1.4%. Material for sequencing was PBMCs. Receptors were obtained from a man between 18 and 35 years old in good health and CMV-seronegative. Both conserved end residues are part of each CDR3.

TRBJ1-2 TRBV28 CASSRGTGYGYTF
TRBJ2-2 TRBV6-1 CASSERTANTGELFF
TRBJ1-2 TRBV6-5 CASSYSRVDYGYTF
TRBJ1-4 TRBV7-9 CASSPGTGGKKLFF
TRBJ2-7 TRBV9 CASSVGPGTGGYEQYF
TRBJ1-2 TRBV2 CASIASGGIGGYTF
TRBJ2-2 TRBV7-6 CASHSGVETGELFF
TRBJ1-1 TRBV27 CASSPGTGGTEAFF
TRBJ2-1 TRBV27 CASSRGGPYNEQFF
TRBJ2-7 TRBV6-5 CASSHRGYEQYF
TRBJ2-7 TRBV6-5 CASRGEGKEQYF
TRBJ1-6 TRBV6-5 CASSYAGGAEGSPLHF
TRBJ2-1 TRBV6-5 CASSNPSGTGEFF
TRBJ2-1 TRBV6-4 CASSDSKTGSNEQFF
TRBJ2-3 TRBV4-1 CASSQEPAGGSDTQYF
TRBJ2-7 TRBV4-1 CASSQVALGVYEQYF
TRBJ1-1 TRBV9 CASSATGLNTEAFF
TRBJ2-3 TRBV4-1 CASSPPTRTDTQYF
TRBJ2-5 TRBV2 CASSPYGTEETQYF
TRBJ1-6 TRBV27 CASSSPGMDSPLHF
TRBJ1-1 TRBV30 CAWRGHSNAEAFF
TRBJ1-2 TRBV19 CASDTGGGSYGYTF
TRBJ2-7 TRBV6-1 CASRALGQGLYEQYF
TRBJ2-7 TRBV6-1 CASSEGVGVAYEQYF
TRBJ2-7 TRBV14 CASSGWDRAYEQYF
TRBJ1-6 TRBV30 CAWGHMSNSPLHF
TRBJ2-7 TRBV25-1 CASSGQSYEQYF
TRBJ1-3 TRBV2 CASSAMRDSGNTIYF
TRBJ2-5 TRBV9 CASSAQNRGEETQYF
TRBJ1-5 TRBV6-6 CASSPTGGMFQPQHF
TRBJ1-5 TRBV5-1 CATPACRTKDRRFGNQPQHF
TRBJ2-7 TRBV7-9 CASSLRSGSSYEQYF
TRBJ2-5 TRBV11-2 CASSSTSGGRGGETQYF
TRBJ2-2 TRBV7-3 CASSLNTDTGELFF
TRBJ2-1 TRBV19 CASSLRSGNEQFF
TRBJ2-5 TRBV28 CASSFRRGFQETQYF
TRBJ2-5 TRBV11-3 CASSLVASVETQYF
TRBJ2-7 TRBV30 CAWSGASGSNEQYF
TRBJ1-6 TRBV7-3 CASSTDSNSPLHF
TRBJ1-1 TRBV30 CAWSRRTVAEAFF
TRBJ2-4 TRBV30 CAWSRWTGGLGAKNIQYF
TRBJ1-2 TRBV5-4 CASSLPASDYGYTF
TRBJ2-1 TRBV7-9 CASSSTGDYNEQFF
TRBJ2-3 TRBV14 CASSQAGGYVTDTQYF
TRBJ2-7 TRBV14 CASRETGAVPYEQYF
TRBJ1-6 TRBV6-1 CASSEVDSLNSPLHF
TRBJ2-7 TRBV28 CASSTGTQTLGQYF
TRBJ2-1 TRBV7-9 CASSQQRGAGRSYNEQFF
TRBJ1-6 TRBV27 CASKDRGNSPLHF
TRBJ2-2 TRBV5-4 CASSLAPAGELFF
TRBJ2-3 TRBV4-1 CASSQGGSSGGTDTQYF
TRBJ2-2 TRBV11-2 CASSRTSGATGTGELFF
TRBJ1-5 TRBV19 CASSIGGAQHF
TRBJ2-1 TRBV7-9 CASSVLAGTFNEQFF
TRBJ2-1 TRBV15 CATSRDVGDEQFF
TRBJ2-3 TRBV4-1 CASSQDSGGTDTQYF
TRBJ2-7 TRBV4-1 CASSPGKGQGTEQYF